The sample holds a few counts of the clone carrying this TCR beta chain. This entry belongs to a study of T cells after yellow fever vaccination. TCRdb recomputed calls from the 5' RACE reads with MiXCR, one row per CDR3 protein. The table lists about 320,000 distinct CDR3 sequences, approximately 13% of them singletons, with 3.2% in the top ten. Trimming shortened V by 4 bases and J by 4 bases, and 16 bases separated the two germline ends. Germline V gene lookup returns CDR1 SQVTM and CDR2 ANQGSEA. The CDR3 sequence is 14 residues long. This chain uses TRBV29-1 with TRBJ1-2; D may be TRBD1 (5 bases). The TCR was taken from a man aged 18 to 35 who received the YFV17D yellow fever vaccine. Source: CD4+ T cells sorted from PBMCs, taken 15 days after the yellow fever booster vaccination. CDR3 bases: TGCAGCGTTGCAGTGGCAGGGATTTCCTATGGCTACACCTTC. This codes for CSVAVAGISYGYTF.